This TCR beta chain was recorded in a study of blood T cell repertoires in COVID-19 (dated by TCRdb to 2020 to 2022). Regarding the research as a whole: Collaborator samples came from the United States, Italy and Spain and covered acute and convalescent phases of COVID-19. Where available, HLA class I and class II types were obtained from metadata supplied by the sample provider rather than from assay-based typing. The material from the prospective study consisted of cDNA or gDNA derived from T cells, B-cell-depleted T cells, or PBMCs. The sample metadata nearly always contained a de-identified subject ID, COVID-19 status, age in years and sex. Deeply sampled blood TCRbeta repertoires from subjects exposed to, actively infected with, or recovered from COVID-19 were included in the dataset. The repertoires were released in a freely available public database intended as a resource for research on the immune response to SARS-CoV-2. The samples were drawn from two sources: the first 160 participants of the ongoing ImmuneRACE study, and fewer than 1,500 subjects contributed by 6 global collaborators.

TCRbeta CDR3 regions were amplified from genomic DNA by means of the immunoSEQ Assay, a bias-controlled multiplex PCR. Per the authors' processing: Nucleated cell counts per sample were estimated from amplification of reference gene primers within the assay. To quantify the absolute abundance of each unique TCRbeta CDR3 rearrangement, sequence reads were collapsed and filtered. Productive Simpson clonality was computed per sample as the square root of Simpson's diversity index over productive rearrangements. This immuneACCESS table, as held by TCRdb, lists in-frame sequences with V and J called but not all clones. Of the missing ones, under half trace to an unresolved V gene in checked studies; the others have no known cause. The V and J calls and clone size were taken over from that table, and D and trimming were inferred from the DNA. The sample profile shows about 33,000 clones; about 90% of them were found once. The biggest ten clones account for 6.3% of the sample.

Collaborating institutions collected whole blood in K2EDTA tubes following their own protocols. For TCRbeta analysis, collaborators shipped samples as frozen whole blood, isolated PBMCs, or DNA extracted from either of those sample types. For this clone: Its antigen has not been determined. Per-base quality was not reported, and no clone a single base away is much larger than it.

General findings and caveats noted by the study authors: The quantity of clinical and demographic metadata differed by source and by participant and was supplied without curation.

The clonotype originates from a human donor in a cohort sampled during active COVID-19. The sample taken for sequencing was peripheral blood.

CDR3 reads: CASSFTSGKSTDTQYF. Here is the DNA: TGTGCCAGCAGCTTTACTAGCGGCAAAAGCACAGATACGCAGTATTTT. This chain joins TRBV5-4 to TRBJ2-3; the central 8 bases match TRBD2. Counted from cysteine to phenylalanine, this CDR3 has 16 amino acids. Only the CDR3 DNA stays, 48 bases, in frame from base 1. CDR1 and CDR2, per the germline V gene (reference sequence), are SGHNT and YYREEE. V is cut back by 2 bases and J by 0 bases, with 5 bases in the junction unmatched.